This is a list of T cell receptor beta chains from one sample in a study of blood T cell repertoires in COVID-19. This table comes from immunoSEQ multiplex PCR, and its TCRdb copy is limited to in-frame clones, with some not included. This sample yields some 160,000 clones, of which around 81% are seen a single time; about an eighth belongs to the top ten. Sequencing was done on a sample of peripheral blood. Every receptor here comes from a man aged 70-80 years who had recovered from COVID-19. Both conserved end residues are part of each CDR3. D genes are given only for firm matches. Only some rows state a clone size, as once, few, many or a class for expanded clones.

J gene: TRBJ2-7
clone size: NA
D gene: NA
V gene: TRBV10-2
CDR3 DNA: TGCGCCAGCAGTGAAGGAGGTAGCGGCACCTACGAGCAGTACTTC
CDR3 protein: CASSEGGSGTYEQYF

J gene: TRBJ2-1
clone size: NA
D gene: NA
V gene: TRBV14
CDR3 DNA: TGTGCCAGCAGCTACGGCTACAATGAGCAGTTCTTC
CDR3 protein: CASSYGYNEQFF

J gene: TRBJ2-1
clone size: NA
D gene: TRBD2
V gene: TRBV3-1/TRBV3-2
CDR3 DNA: TGTGCCAGCAGCCAATTAGCGGGAGCGGATGAGCAGTTCTTC
CDR3 protein: CASSQLAGADEQFF

J gene: TRBJ1-2
clone size: few
D gene: TRBD1
V gene: TRBV7-9
CDR3 DNA: TGTGCCAGCAGCTCTACAGGGGATGGCTACACCTTC
CDR3 protein: CASSSTGDGYTF

J gene: TRBJ1-2
clone size: once
D gene: NA
V gene: TRBV4-3
CDR3 DNA: TGCGCCAGCAGCCAAGGTTCGGGGGGCTACACCTTC
CDR3 protein: CASSQGSGGYTF

J gene: TRBJ1-2
clone size: NA
D gene: TRBD1
V gene: TRBV28
CDR3 DNA: TGTGCCAGCCAGGGGGTCTATGGCTACACCTTC
CDR3 protein: CASQGVYGYTF

J gene: TRBJ2-2
clone size: NA
D gene: NA
V gene: TRBV6-6
CDR3 DNA: TGTGCCAGCAGAACCCGAGGAGGGGCTCTCACCGGGGAGCTGTTTTTT
CDR3 protein: CASRTRGGALTGELFF

J gene: TRBJ1-1
clone size: NA
D gene: TRBD1
V gene: TRBV27
CDR3 DNA: TGTGCCAGCAGTCAGACAGGGTGGGCTGAAGCTTTCTTT
CDR3 protein: CASSQTGWAEAFF

J gene: TRBJ2-5
clone size: NA
D gene: TRBD1
V gene: TRBV5-1
CDR3 DNA: TGCGCCAGCAGCTTGGGGACAGGGAAAGAGACCCAGTACTTC
CDR3 protein: CASSLGTGKETQYF

J gene: TRBJ2-7
clone size: few
D gene: TRBD2
V gene: TRBV11-3
CDR3 DNA: TGTGCCAGCAGTGGACTAGCGGGAGACTACGAGCAGTACTTC
CDR3 protein: CASSGLAGDYEQYF

J gene: TRBJ2-7
clone size: NA
D gene: TRBD1
V gene: TRBV5-4
CDR3 DNA: TGTGCCAGCAGCTTGGGGCAGGGGGCTGAAGAGCAGTACTTC
CDR3 protein: CASSLGQGAEEQYF

J gene: TRBJ1-2
clone size: NA
D gene: NA
V gene: TRBV10-3
CDR3 DNA: TGTGCCATCAGTAGTGGGGCAGGCCGATTGGGCTACACCTTC
CDR3 protein: CAISSGAGRLGYTF

J gene: TRBJ2-1
clone size: NA
D gene: TRBD2
V gene: TRBV6-5
CDR3 DNA: TGTGCCAGCAGTTACTCTCCGGGACTAGCGGGGAATGAGCAGTTCTTC
CDR3 protein: CASSYSPGLAGNEQFF

J gene: TRBJ1-4
clone size: NA
D gene: TRBD1
V gene: TRBV5-8
CDR3 DNA: TGTGCCAGCAGCTTATACAGGGGGGTTGAAGAAAAACTGTTTTTT
CDR3 protein: CASSLYRGVEEKLFF

J gene: TRBJ1-2
clone size: NA
D gene: TRBD1
V gene: TRBV5-6
CDR3 DNA: TGTGCCAGCAGCTTCGACAGGGATCCGTATGGCTACACCTTC
CDR3 protein: CASSFDRDPYGYTF

J gene: TRBJ2-2
clone size: NA
D gene: TRBD1
V gene: TRBV5-1
CDR3 DNA: TGCGCCAGCAGCTTGCCCCCGCCGGGACAGGGTGAGGGGTCGAACACCGGGGAGCTGTTTTTT
CDR3 protein: CASSLPPPGQGEGSNTGELFF

J gene: TRBJ2-2
clone size: NA
D gene: TRBD2
V gene: TRBV12-3/TRBV12-4
CDR3 DNA: TGTGCCAGCAGGACGCGGGAGACTGGGGAGCTGTTTTTT
CDR3 protein: CASRTRETGELFF

J gene: TRBJ2-3
clone size: few
D gene: NA
V gene: TRBV9
CDR3 DNA: TGTGCCAGCAGCGTAGGACTGGCGGCTACAGATACGCAGTATTTT
CDR3 protein: CASSVGLAATDTQYF

J gene: TRBJ2-2
clone size: NA
D gene: TRBD2
V gene: TRBV4-1
CDR3 DNA: TGCGCCAGCAGCCAAGTCGGGGAGGGGAACACCGGGGAGCTGTTTTTT
CDR3 protein: CASSQVGEGNTGELFF

J gene: TRBJ2-3
clone size: NA
D gene: NA
V gene: TRBV28
CDR3 DNA: TGTGCCAGCAGTCCAAACACAGATACGCAGTATTTT
CDR3 protein: CASSPNTDTQYF

J gene: TRBJ2-3
clone size: NA
D gene: TRBD2
V gene: TRBV6-9
CDR3 DNA: TGTGCCATTACATTAGCGGGAGAGGGCACAGATACGCAGTATTTT
CDR3 protein: CAITLAGEGTDTQYF

J gene: TRBJ2-1
clone size: once
D gene: TRBD1
V gene: TRBV10-3
CDR3 DNA: TGTGCCATCAGGGGGCGGGGACAGGGATCGGATGAGCAGTTCTTC
CDR3 protein: CAIRGRGQGSDEQFF

J gene: TRBJ2-1
clone size: once
D gene: TRBD2
V gene: TRBV28
CDR3 DNA: TGTGCCAGCAGTACTAGCGGGAGCTCCTACAATGAGCAGTTCTTC
CDR3 protein: CASSTSGSSYNEQFF

J gene: TRBJ1-1
clone size: NA
D gene: NA
V gene: TRBV29-1
CDR3 DNA: TGCAGCGTTGAGTCAAACACTGAAGCTTTCTTT
CDR3 protein: CSVESNTEAFF

J gene: TRBJ2-5
clone size: NA
D gene: TRBD1
V gene: TRBV5-4
CDR3 DNA: TGTGCCAGCAGCTCAGGGACAGATCACCAAGAGACCCAGTACTTC
CDR3 protein: CASSSGTDHQETQYF

J gene: TRBJ2-7
clone size: once
D gene: NA
V gene: TRBV7-2
CDR3 DNA: TGTGCCAGCAGCTCCCTGGGGCCAGGGGAGCAGTACTTC
CDR3 protein: CASSSLGPGEQYF

J gene: TRBJ1-1
clone size: NA
D gene: NA
V gene: TRBV6-1
CDR3 DNA: TGTGCCAGCAGTGAAGCGCTTCGGGTCGAAGCTTTCTTT
CDR3 protein: CASSEALRVEAFF

J gene: TRBJ1-2
clone size: NA
D gene: NA
V gene: TRBV6-5
CDR3 DNA: TGTGCCAGCAGTTACGAACACAGGGCTCCCACCTATGGCTACACCTTC
CDR3 protein: CASSYEHRAPTYGYTF

J gene: TRBJ2-2
clone size: few
D gene: TRBD2
V gene: TRBV5-1
CDR3 DNA: TGCGCCAGCAGCTTGTATTGGTCTAGCGGGAGAGGGGAGCTGTTTTTT
CDR3 protein: CASSLYWSSGRGELFF

J gene: TRBJ1-5
clone size: NA
D gene: TRBD1
V gene: TRBV7-2
CDR3 DNA: TGTGCCAGCAGCCCCGACAGGGATCAGCCCCAGCATTTT
CDR3 protein: CASSPDRDQPQHF

J gene: TRBJ1-5
clone size: once
D gene: TRBD1
V gene: TRBV19
CDR3 DNA: TGTGCCAGTAGTACGACAGGGTTGCACGGTCAGCCCCAGCATTTT
CDR3 protein: CASSTTGLHGQPQHF

J gene: TRBJ2-7
clone size: NA
D gene: NA
V gene: TRBV5-1
CDR3 DNA: TGCGCCAGCAGCTTGGCTCCGTCCTACGAGCAGTACTTC
CDR3 protein: CASSLAPSYEQYF

J gene: TRBJ1-4
clone size: NA
D gene: NA
V gene: TRBV7-6
CDR3 DNA: TGTGCCAGCAGCTTGACAGGAAGCGGTGAAAAACTGTTTTTT
CDR3 protein: CASSLTGSGEKLFF

J gene: TRBJ2-4
clone size: NA
D gene: NA
V gene: TRBV28
CDR3 DNA: TGTGCCAGCAGTTTTGTGGGGCTGGCCAAAAACATTCAGTACTTC
CDR3 protein: CASSFVGLAKNIQYF

J gene: TRBJ1-5
clone size: NA
D gene: NA
V gene: TRBV9
CDR3 DNA: TGTGCCAGCAGCGTAGGCAGGAATAGCAATCAGCCCCAGCATTTT
CDR3 protein: CASSVGRNSNQPQHF

J gene: TRBJ2-1
clone size: NA
D gene: TRBD2
V gene: TRBV24-1
CDR3 DNA: TGTGCCACCAGTGATTTTGGGACTAGCGGGGATGAGCAGTTCTTC
CDR3 protein: CATSDFGTSGDEQFF

J gene: TRBJ2-7
clone size: NA
D gene: TRBD1
V gene: TRBV5-4
CDR3 DNA: TGTGCCAGCAGCGCAAGAAGGACAGGGGGCTACGAGCAGTACTTC
CDR3 protein: CASSARRTGGYEQYF

J gene: TRBJ1-1
clone size: NA
D gene: TRBD1
V gene: TRBV28
CDR3 DNA: TGTGCCAGCACGTCAGGGGGCTTAATGAACACTGAAGCTTTCTTT
CDR3 protein: CASTSGGLMNTEAFF

J gene: TRBJ2-1
clone size: NA
D gene: NA
V gene: TRBV7-9
CDR3 DNA: TGTGCCAGCACCCCTGACAATGAGCAGTTCTTC
CDR3 protein: CASTPDNEQFF

J gene: TRBJ1-3
clone size: NA
D gene: NA
V gene: TRBV18
CDR3 DNA: TGTGCCAGCTCACCCCCGATCTCAGGCCAACCCTCTGGAAACACCATATATTTT
CDR3 protein: CASSPPISGQPSGNTIYF

J gene: TRBJ2-3
clone size: NA
D gene: NA
V gene: TRBV6-5
CDR3 DNA: TGTGCCAGCAGTTCCGGCGGGACAGATACGCAGTATTTT
CDR3 protein: CASSSGGTDTQYF

J gene: TRBJ2-7
clone size: NA
D gene: NA
V gene: TRBV6-2/TRBV6-3
CDR3 DNA: TGTGCCAGCAGTTACAGTGCGGCCCGGAGCTCCTACGAGCAGTACTTC
CDR3 protein: CASSYSAARSSYEQYF

J gene: TRBJ2-7
clone size: NA
D gene: TRBD1
V gene: TRBV2
CDR3 DNA: TGTGCCAGCAGGAGGACAGGTGAATACGAGCAGTACTTC
CDR3 protein: CASRRTGEYEQYF

J gene: TRBJ1-6
clone size: NA
D gene: NA
V gene: TRBV15
CDR3 DNA: TGTGCCACCAGCAGAGATGGGGGGTCACCCCTCCACTTT
CDR3 protein: CATSRDGGSPLHF